A single sample is the source of the 31 T cell receptor beta chains below, sequenced in a study of blood T cell repertoires in COVID-19. Using immunoSEQ multiplex PCR, the repertoire was profiled, and TCRdb retains in-frame clones only, with some absent. The sample lists under 300,000 clones; around 84% were seen once. The sequencing sample was made of PBMCs or T cells enriched from blood (not recorded which). The source of these receptors is a woman aged 45-59 years who had been exposed to COVID-19.

The chain is built from TRBV15 and TRBJ2-5, with D perhaps matching TRBD1 (8 bases). CDR1 is LNHNV and CDR2 is YYDKDF in the germline V gene (reference sequence). This CDR3 spans 17 amino acids. Trimming took off 3 bases at V and 2 bases at J, with 19 bases between the two ends. The CDR3 DNA reads TGTGCCACCAGCAGGGGAACTACAGGGGGGGTTCAAGAGACCCAGTACTTC. As protein: CATSRGTTGGVQETQYF.

This chain joins TRBV18 and TRBJ2-4, with D possibly matching TRBD1 (5 bases). Per the germline V gene, CDR1 is KGHSH and CDR2 is LQKENI. This CDR3 has 13 amino acids. Trimming removed 4 bases at V and 9 bases at J, with 13 bases between. As DNA, the CDR3 is TGTGCCAGCTCACAGACCCAGGGCGGCATTCAGTACTTC. Translating it yields CASSQTQGGIQYF. Supplemented by reference TRBV18 and TRBJ2-4, the full variable domain reads NAGVMQNPRHLVRRRGQEARLRCSPMKGHSHVYWYRQLPEEGLKFMVYLQKENIIDESGMPKERFSAEFPKEGPSILRIQQVVRGDSAAYFCASSQTQGGIQYFGAGTRLSVL.

CDR3 sequence (DNA): TGTGCCAGTAGTATTCGACAGAACTCTGGAAACACCATATATTTT. As protein: CASSIRQNSGNTIYF. The chain employs TRBV19 and TRBJ1-3; tentatively, D is TRBD1 (5 bases). V was shortened by 3 bases and J by 0 bases, with 9 bases between the two germline ends. This CDR3 comprises 15 residues. Germline V gene data show CDR1 as LNHDA and CDR2 as SQIVND (reference sequence).

This sequence joins TRBV7-2 and TRBJ1-1, with no clear D. CDR3 length: 15 residues. Per germline, CDR1 SGHTA and CDR2 FQGNSA. The V gene lost 5 bases and the J gene lost 8 bases, with 21 bases spanning the gap. The CDR3 here is CASSPSRVPRWEAFF. The CDR3 DNA follows: TGTGCCAGCAGCCCTTCGAGGGTTCCGAGGTGGGAAGCTTTCTTT.

The rearrangement joins TRBV5-1 to TRBJ2-7, with D uncertain. With 4 bases removed from V and 7 bases from J, the gap between germline ends came to 18 bases. Looked up from germline, CDR1 is SGHRS and CDR2 is YFSETQ. This CDR3 has 14 residues. The CDR3 region is CASSLSTPGYEQYF. CDR3 nucleotides: TGCGCCAGCAGCCTCTCCACCCCGGGTTATGAGCAGTACTTC.

This chain links TRBV19 with TRBJ1-5, with no clear D. Germline V gene sequence: CDR1 LNHDA, CDR2 SQIVND (reference sequence). The CDR3 contains 13 residues. V lost 3 bases, J lost 3 bases, and 6 bases lay in between. CDR3 loop: CASSIQNNQPQHF. The CDR3 DNA is TGTGCCAGTAGTATCCAGAACAATCAGCCCCAGCATTTT.

The genes are TRBV29-1 and TRBJ1-1; possible D gene TRBD1, 6 bases. Trimming took off 1 base at V and 4 bases at J, with 13 bases between the two ends. This CDR3 region has 14 residues. Germline V CDR1 and CDR2: SQVTM, ANQGSEA. The CDR3 loop reads CSVEAPVGGTEAFF. The CDR3 DNA reads as TGCAGCGTTGAAGCCCCCGTAGGGGGCACTGAAGCTTTCTTT.

The chain employs TRBV15 and TRBJ1-1, with a weak D call TRBD1 (5 bases). The CDR3 covers 14 residues. Germline V gene lookup returns CDR1 LNHNV and CDR2 YYDKDF (reference sequence). V gave up 2 bases and J gave up 5 bases, with 12 bases separating them. The CDR3: CATSRQGWKTEAFF. The CDR3 nucleotides read TGTGCCACCAGCAGACAGGGATGGAAAACTGAAGCTTTCTTT.

The chain employs TRBV4-1 and TRBJ2-7, with D unclear. The CDR3 has 15 residues. Germline V lookup: CDR1 MGHRA, CDR2 YSYEKL. With 4 bases removed from V and 5 bases from J, the gap between germline ends came to 18 bases. The CDR3 loop is CASSPSLSTTHEQYF. In DNA form, the CDR3 reads TGCGCCAGCAGCCCGAGTCTAAGTACTACACACGAGCAGTACTTC.

This clone was found a few times. The chain is built from TRBV7-2 and TRBJ2-7; no firm D call. V lost 2 bases and J 0 bases, leaving 8 bases between the germline ends. There are 14 residues in the CDR3. The germline V gene encodes CDR1 SGHTA and CDR2 FQGNSA. For the CDR3, the DNA is TGTGCCAGCAGCTTACAGTTTGGCTCCTACGAGCAGTACTTC. Protein sequence: CASSLQFGSYEQYF.

This sequence joins TRBV10-1 and TRBJ1-6; no clear D gene. Germline V gene sequence: CDR1 WNHNN, CDR2 SYGVQD (reference sequence). V was trimmed by 4 bases and J by 5 bases, leaving 6 bases between them. This CDR3 spans 13 amino acids. The CDR3: CASSGRNNSPLHF. CDR3 coding DNA: TGCGCCAGCAGTGGCAGGAATAATTCACCCCTCCACTTT.

The V call is TRBV27, the J call TRBJ1-2; no firm D call. Germline lookup yields CDR1 MNHEY and CDR2 SMNVEV (reference sequence). Trimming shortened V by 6 bases and J by 2 bases, and 10 bases separated the two germline ends. This CDR3 comprises 13 residues. CDR3 sequence (DNA): TGTGCCAGCAGCAACCCAGGAAACTATGGCTACACCTTC. It translates to CASSNPGNYGYTF.

The chain uses TRBV4-3 and TRBJ1-1; D gene uncertain. V was pared by 6 bases and J by 3 bases, with 17 bases between. The CDR3 contains 15 residues. CDR1 is LGHNA, CDR2 YSLEER, per germline. The CDR3 DNA is TGCGCCAGCAGTCGAACTACAAGAGCTGACACTGAAGCTTTCTTT. It translates to CASSRTTRADTEAFF.

J is TRBJ2-1 and V is TRBV29-1, with D perhaps TRBD1 (6 bases). The CDR3 contains 14 residues. Per germline, CDR1 SQVTM and CDR2 ANQGSEA. V was trimmed by 4 bases and J by 7 bases, leaving 17 bases between them. Here the CDR3 reads CSVVGQGIWNEQFF. CDR3 bases: TGCAGCGTTGTCGGCCAGGGGATATGGAATGAGCAGTTCTTC.

The chain has TRBV19 and TRBJ1-1; D unresolved. The V end lost 6 bases, the J end lost 5 bases, and 13 bases lay between the germline ends. Looked up from germline, CDR1 is LNHDA and CDR2 is SQIVND (reference sequence). The CDR3 is 13 residues long. Here the CDR3 DNA reads TGTGCCAGTAGCGGGGTTAGAGGGACTGAAGCTTTCTTT. Translated: CASSGVRGTEAFF.

The chain has TRBV28 and TRBJ1-2; D not certain. CDR1 is MDHEN and CDR2 is SYDVKM in the germline V gene. With 3 bases removed from V and 0 bases from J, the gap between germline ends came to 11 bases. The CDR3 is 15 amino acids. The CDR3 is CASSLIDTPNYGYTF. Written as DNA, the CDR3 is TGTGCCAGCAGTTTGATCGACACCCCTAACTATGGCTACACCTTC.

The chain combines TRBV28 with TRBJ2-1, with a possible D match to TRBD1 (5 bases). This CDR3 comprises 11 residues. Per germline, CDR1 MDHEN and CDR2 SYDVKM. V was trimmed by 2 bases and J by 10 bases, leaving 6 bases between them. CDR3 in amino acids: CASSLRTEQFF. The CDR3 coding sequence is TGTGCCAGCAGTTTAAGGACAGAGCAGTTCTTC.

This sequence joins TRBV27 and TRBJ1-1, with D unclear. V gave up 2 bases and J gave up 0 bases, with 10 bases separating them. This CDR3 has 15 amino acids. Germline CDR1 MNHEY, CDR2 SMNVEV (reference sequence). CDR3 in amino acids: CASSLDGKMNTEAFF. The CDR3 nucleotides read TGTGCCAGCAGTTTAGATGGCAAAATGAACACTGAAGCTTTCTTT.

The chain has TRBV6-1 and TRBJ1-6; D call uncertain. CDR3 length equals 15 residues. Germline V gives CDR1 MNHNS, CDR2 SASEGT. Trimming shortened V by 0 bases and J by 10 bases, and 13 bases separated the two germline ends. The CDR3 coding sequence is TGTGCCAGCAGTGAAGCGTCCAGGTTATTATCACCCCTCCACTTT. Its protein is CASSEASRLLSPLHF.

The chain has TRBV6-5 and TRBJ1-4; 10 bases are a match to TRBD1. The germline gives CDR1 MNHEY, CDR2 SVGAGI. The CDR3 consists of 13 residues. V trimming: 7 bases; J trimming: 6 bases; junction bases outside the gene matches: 2. DNA of the CDR3: TGTGCCAGCAAGACAGGGGGCTATGAAAAACTGTTTTTT. Translation: CASKTGGYEKLFF.

The V gene is TRBV6-5, the J gene TRBJ1-5; D not resolved. The CDR3 length is 12 residues. Germline V gene data show CDR1 as MNHEY and CDR2 as SVGAGI. V lost 8 bases, J lost 4 bases, and 9 bases lay in between. The CDR3 DNA follows: TGTGCCAGCCTAGAGACTAATCAGCCCCAGCATTTT. Translating it yields CASLETNQPQHF.

This clone was observed a few times. The chain links TRBV5-4 to TRBJ2-1; D perhaps matches TRBD2 (6 bases). Germline V gene data show CDR1 as SGHNT and CDR2 as YYREEE (reference sequence). The CDR3 sequence is 17 residues long. V lost 4 bases and J 1 base, leaving 18 bases between the germline ends. CDR3 amino acids: CASSGGSAGRSYNEQFF. The CDR3 nucleotides read TGTGCCAGCAGCGGGGGGTCGGCCGGAAGATCCTACAATGAGCAGTTCTTC.

The chain links TRBV10-3 to TRBJ1-4; 12 bases align to TRBD1. Germline-derived CDR1 and CDR2 are ENHRY and SYGVKD. The junction had 0 bases not matched to a gene; V was cut back by 2 bases and J by 8 bases. The CDR3 spans 14 residues. The CDR3 loop reads CAISEGTGGEKLFF. CDR3 nucleotides: TGTGCCATCAGTGAGGGGACAGGGGGCGAAAAACTGTTTTTT.

The rearrangement uses TRBV5-1 and TRBJ2-1, with D hard to call. Germline CDR1 and CDR2: SGHRS and YFSETQ. Between the trimmed V and J ends, which lost 3 bases and 2 bases, there was a span of 3 bases. This CDR3 has 12 residues. The CDR3 here is CASSSTYNEQFF. As DNA, the CDR3 is TGCGCCAGCAGCTCCACCTACAATGAGCAGTTCTTC.

V and J are TRBV29-1 and TRBJ2-2; 12 positions agree with TRBD1. The CDR3 extends over 15 amino acids. Germline V lookup: CDR1 SQVTM, CDR2 ANQGSEA. Trimming took 6 bases from V and 6 from J; bases not matched to a gene: 8. CDR3 residues: CSVIRDRGRPGELFF. CDR3 DNA sequence: TGCAGCGTCATCCGGGACAGGGGGCGCCCCGGGGAGCTGTTTTTT.

This chain connects TRBV5-6 to TRBJ2-3; 9 bases fit TRBD1. J gave up 1 base and V 4 bases, and 4 bases lay outside the gene matches. The CDR3 spans 15 residues. The germline gives CDR1 SGHDT, CDR2 YYEEEE. CDR3 sequence: CASSPRDRGTDTQYF. CDR3 sequence (DNA): TGTGCCAGCAGCCCCAGGGACAGGGGCACAGATACGCAGTATTTT.

The rearrangement joins TRBV6-4 to TRBJ1-6; D is ambiguous. The germline V gene encodes CDR1 MRHNA and CDR2 SNTAGT. The CDR3 runs 14 residues. V was pared by 4 bases and J by 10 bases, with 14 bases between. CDR3 nucleotides: TGTGCCAGCAGTGTTAACTTTGAGGGATCACCCCTCCACTTT. This translates into CASSVNFEGSPLHF.

The chain carries TRBV5-6 and TRBJ2-5, with 14 bases that match TRBD2. This CDR3 has 18 amino acids. Unmatched junction bases numbered 8, after V lost 4 bases and J lost 0 bases. CDR1 and CDR2 (germline): SGHDT, YYEEEE. The CDR3 protein is CASSLGTSGGLYQETQYF. The CDR3 DNA reads as TGTGCCAGCAGCCTAGGGACTAGCGGGGGCCTCTACCAAGAGACCCAGTACTTC.

The chain links TRBV5-1 to TRBJ1-2, with unresolved D. CDR3 length: 15 amino acids. The germline V gene has CDR1 SGHRS and CDR2 YFSETQ. V was cut by 0 bases and J by 6 bases, with 15 bases left in between. The CDR3 loop is CASSLAGLGVNGYTF. For the CDR3, the DNA is TGCGCCAGCAGCTTGGCCGGACTTGGGGTAAATGGCTACACCTTC.

V and J are TRBV4-3 and TRBJ2-3; TRBD1 is a possible D gene (5 bases). Germline CDR1 is LGHNA and CDR2 is YSLEER. The CDR3 covers 16 residues. The V end lost 1 base, the J end lost 6 bases, and 17 bases lay between the germline ends. CDR3 sequence reads: CASSQVETGPGDTQYF. In DNA form, the CDR3 reads TGCGCCAGCAGCCAAGTGGAAACGGGCCCAGGGGATACGCAGTATTTT.

The V and J genes are TRBV6-5 and TRBJ2-1; 10 nucleotides match TRBD2. Germline loops: CDR1 MNHEY, CDR2 SVGAGI. V dropped 4 bases and J dropped 9; count of bases not matched to a gene: 12. The CDR3 loop spans 16 amino acids. Here the CDR3 reads CASSSLRAGGRIEQFF. The CDR3 DNA follows: TGTGCCAGCAGTTCGTTGCGAGCGGGGGGGCGTATTGAGCAGTTCTTC.